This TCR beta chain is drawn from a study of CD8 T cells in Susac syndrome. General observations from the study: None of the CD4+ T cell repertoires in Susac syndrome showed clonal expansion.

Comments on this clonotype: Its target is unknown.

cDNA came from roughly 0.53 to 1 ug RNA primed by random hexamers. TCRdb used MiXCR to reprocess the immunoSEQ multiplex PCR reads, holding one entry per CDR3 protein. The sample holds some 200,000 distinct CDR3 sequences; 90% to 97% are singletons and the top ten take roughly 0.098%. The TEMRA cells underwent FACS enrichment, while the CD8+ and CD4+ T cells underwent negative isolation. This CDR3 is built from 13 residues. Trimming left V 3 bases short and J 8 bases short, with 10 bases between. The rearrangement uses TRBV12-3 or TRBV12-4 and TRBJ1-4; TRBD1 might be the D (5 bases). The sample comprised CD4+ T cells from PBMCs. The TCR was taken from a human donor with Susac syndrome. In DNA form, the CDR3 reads TGTGCCAGCAGTTTGTTCAGGGACGAAAAACTGTTTTTT. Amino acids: CASSLFRDEKLFF.